The clone carrying this T cell receptor (beta chain) was seen ten or more times. Unique molecular identifiers were used in preparing the TCRbeta library. TCRdb re-called the PCR reads through MiXCR, storing one row per CDR3 protein. The sample carries 450,000 to 500,000 distinct CDR3 sequences, around 12% recorded once. The CDR3 runs to 10 residues. V shed 6 bases and J shed 8 bases, with 8 bases lying between them. The germline gives CDR1 SQVTM, CDR2 ANQGSEA. This record belongs to a study of T-cell reconstitution after alpha-beta-depleted transplantation in children. The V gene is TRBV29-1, the J gene TRBJ2-1; D call uncertain. The input for sequencing was PBMCs from the stem cell graft donor, taken from the stem cell graft. This TCR came from a human donor who donated a stem cell graft to a child with combined immunodeficiency. The CDR3 sequence: CSVAAYEQFF. CDR3 nucleotide sequence: TGCAGCGTCGCGGCCTATGAGCAGTTCTTC.